The T cell receptor beta chain described here comes from a study of identical twins. A remark on this clonotype: Its specificity is not known.

Study results and caveats: Out-of-frame alpha sequences common to twins exhibited a surplus of low generation probability.

V lost 7 bases and J 3 bases, leaving 13 bases between the germline ends. This CDR3 region has 13 residues. Germline CDR1 SQVTM, CDR2 ANQGSEA. cDNA carried unique molecular identifiers, and a universal primer site was added by template switching. A single record per CDR3 protein comes from TCRdb applying MiXCR to the 5' RACE reads. The table lists approximately 620,000 distinct CDR3 sequences, around 8.3% of them singletons. This sample also belongs to another study, concerning yellow fever vaccine responses in identical twins. That paper adds: Twins' vaccine T cell response reportedly gave the appearance of partial convergence and partial personalization.

The genes are TRBV29-1 and TRBJ2-1, with no clear D. Sample: PBMCs. The source of this sequence is a woman aged 18 to 35 in good health. CDR3 amino acids: CSGWGRSYNEQFF. Written as DNA, the CDR3 is TGCAGCGGTTGGGGAAGGAGCTACAATGAGCAGTTCTTC.